A selection of T cell receptor beta chains follows, all from one sample in a study of blood T cell repertoires in COVID-19. Using immunoSEQ multiplex PCR, the repertoire was profiled, and TCRdb retains in-frame clones only, with some absent. The repertoire holds 190,000 or so clones, about three quarters seen once, with 12% in the top ten. The sample comprised peripheral blood. Receptor source: an elderly woman with COVID-19, enrolled during active disease. Both conserved end residues are part of each CDR3. Fields, in order: V gene, D gene, clone size, J gene, CDR3 protein, CDR3 DNA. A D gene is named only where the DNA matches it firmly. Clone size is shown for a subset of rows, as once, few, many or a class of expanded clone.

V: TRBV4-1
D: -
size: -
J: TRBJ1-1
CDR3: CASSRIQTETLNTEAFF
DNA: TGCGCCAGCAGCCGAATACAAACAGAAACTTTGAACACTGAAGCTTTCTTT

V: TRBV5-5
D: -
size: -
J: TRBJ1-2
CDR3: CASSLVRGYGYTF
DNA: TGTGCCAGCAGCTTAGTCCGCGGGTATGGCTACACCTTC

V: TRBV27
D: TRBD2
size: -
J: TRBJ2-7
CDR3: CASRGTPPQGFSGREAYEQYF
DNA: TGTGCCAGCAGGGGGACACCTCCTCAAGGGTTTAGCGGGAGGGAGGCGTACGAGCAGTACTTC

V: TRBV27
D: TRBD1
size: -
J: TRBJ2-7
CDR3: CASSLQQGYYEQYF
DNA: TGTGCCAGCAGTTTACAACAGGGGTACTACGAGCAGTACTTC

V: TRBV28
D: -
size: -
J: TRBJ2-5
CDR3: CASSLRPGLPEQETQYF
DNA: TGTGCCAGCAGTTTACGACCGGGACTCCCGGAACAAGAGACCCAGTACTTC

V: TRBV9
D: -
size: -
J: TRBJ2-1
CDR3: CASSVSGTSYNEQFF
DNA: TGTGCCAGCAGCGTTTCCGGGACTTCTTACAATGAGCAGTTCTTC

V: TRBV19
D: -
size: -
J: TRBJ2-7
CDR3: CASSMGDEQYF
DNA: TGTGCCAGTAGTATGGGAGACGAGCAGTACTTC

V: TRBV9
D: TRBD1
size: once
J: TRBJ1-2
CDR3: CASSVDGDSELPNYGYTF
DNA: TGTGCCAGCAGCGTAGATGGGGACAGCGAGCTCCCCAACTATGGCTACACCTTC

V: TRBV7-6
D: TRBD2
size: -
J: TRBJ2-3
CDR3: CASSLALRLAGSSTDTQYF
DNA: TGTGCCAGCAGCTTAGCGCTCCGACTAGCGGGGTCTAGCACAGATACGCAGTATTTT

V: TRBV28
D: TRBD1
size: -
J: TRBJ2-7
CDR3: CASSRPGTGVQQYF
DNA: TGTGCCAGCAGTCGGCCCGGGACAGGGGTACAGCAGTACTTC

V: TRBV6-6
D: TRBD1
size: -
J: TRBJ2-7
CDR3: CASSYRQGTVNEQYF
DNA: TGTGCCAGCAGTTATCGACAGGGGACAGTCAACGAGCAGTACTTC

V: TRBV29-1
D: -
size: -
J: TRBJ2-2
CDR3: CSASPGVNTGELFF
DNA: TGCAGCGCCAGTCCAGGGGTGAACACCGGGGAGCTGTTTTTT

V: TRBV5-4
D: -
size: -
J: TRBJ1-2
CDR3: CASSSPVAGGGGYTF
DNA: TGTGCCAGCAGCTCACCGGTGGCGGGGGGAGGTGGCTACACCTTC

V: TRBV4-2
D: TRBD1
size: -
J: TRBJ1-4
CDR3: CASSREQGNNEKLFF
DNA: TGTGCCAGCAGCCGCGAACAGGGGAATAATGAAAAACTGTTTTTT

V: TRBV24-1
D: -
size: -
J: TRBJ1-4
CDR3: CATSDGVGEKLFF
DNA: TGTGCCACCAGTGACGGGGTAGGTGAAAAACTGTTTTTT